The T cell receptor (beta chain) described here comes from a study of T cells after yellow fever vaccination. TCRdb ran MiXCR on the 5' RACE reads and lists one entry per CDR3 protein. This sample has about 180,000 distinct CDR3 sequences, with about 6% found just once. The table lists this clonotype with many counts. The starting material was CD4+ T cells sorted from PBMCs, obtained on the day of the first yellow fever vaccination. This clonotype was obtained from a young man who received the YFV17D yellow fever vaccine.

The DNA of the CDR3 is TGTGCCAGCAGCCAGACTAGTGGAGAGACCCAGTACTTC. Protein product: CASSQTSGETQYF. This chain connects TRBV7-9 to TRBJ2-5; the D gene is possibly TRBD2 (6 bases). V dropped 5 bases and J dropped 4 bases, with 11 bases sitting between them. CDR1 is SEHNR, CDR2 FQNEAQ, per germline (reference sequence). The CDR3 extends over 13 amino acids.